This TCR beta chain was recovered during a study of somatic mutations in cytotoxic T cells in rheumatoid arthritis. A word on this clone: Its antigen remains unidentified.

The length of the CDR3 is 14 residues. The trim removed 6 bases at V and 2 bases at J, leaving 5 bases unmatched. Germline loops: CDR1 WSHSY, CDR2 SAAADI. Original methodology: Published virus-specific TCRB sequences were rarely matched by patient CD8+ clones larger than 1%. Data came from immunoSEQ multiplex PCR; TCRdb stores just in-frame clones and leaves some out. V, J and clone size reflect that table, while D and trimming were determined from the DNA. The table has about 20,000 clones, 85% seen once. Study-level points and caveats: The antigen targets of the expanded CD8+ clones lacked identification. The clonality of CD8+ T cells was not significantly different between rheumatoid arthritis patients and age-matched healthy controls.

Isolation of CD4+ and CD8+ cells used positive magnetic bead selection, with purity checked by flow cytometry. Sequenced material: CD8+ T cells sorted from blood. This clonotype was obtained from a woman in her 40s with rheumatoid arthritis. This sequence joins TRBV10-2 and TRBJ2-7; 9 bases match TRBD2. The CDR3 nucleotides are TGCGCCAGCAGGGCAGCGGGGGGCACCTACGAGCAGTACTTC. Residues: CASRAAGGTYEQYF.